This T cell receptor beta chain derives from a study of blood T cells in healthy people across ages. Sample-barcoded 5' priming and a J-beta primer mix drove a second PCR of about 6 to 12 cycles. Through a template-switch adaptor with 12 random nucleotides, each cDNA molecule received a tag. In TCRdb, the 5' RACE reads were re-called with MiXCR into one record per CDR3 protein. The data show roughly 1,000,000 distinct CDR3 sequences, approximately 25% seen once. These same data were also listed under a study on T cells of mothers and their children. From that report: TCR recombination output is shaped by thymic selection similarly in related and unrelated pairs.

Specimen: blood. The TCR originated in a girl between 2 and 10 years old in good health.

The CDR3 DNA reads as TGTGCCAGTAGTATAATGGGTTACACTGAAGCTTTCTTT. This translates into CASSIMGYTEAFF. This chain connects TRBV19 to TRBJ1-1; D is unresolved. V was cut by 2 bases and J by 3 bases, with 7 bases left in between. This CDR3 has 13 amino acids. CDR1 is LNHDA, CDR2 SQIVND, per germline (reference sequence).